This TCR beta chain was recovered during a study of shared clonotypes between healthy human individuals. General observations from the study: Generally, naive subsets (rather than memory subsets) showed larger estimated richness.

CDR3 length: 14 amino acids. Germline CDR1 SGHTA, CDR2 FQGNSA. V gave up 6 bases and J gave up 1 base; unmatched junction bases: 0. About this clone itself: Its antigen remains unidentified.

Deep-level assay runs were performed. This table comes from immunoSEQ multiplex PCR, and its TCRdb copy is limited to in-frame clones, with some not included. The sample yields about 1 million clones, approximately 70% seen once. This chain links TRBV7-2 with TRBJ2-7; 13 positions match TRBD2. What was sequenced was memory CD4+ T cells sorted from blood. The subset denotes: CD45RA-negative fraction. This TCR was sampled from a young man in good health. The chain's CDR3 is CASRTSGGSYEQYF. For the CDR3, the DNA is TGTGCCAGCAGGACTAGCGGGGGGTCCTACGAGCAGTACTTC.